This TCR beta chain was recovered during a study of CDR3 diversity in severe acne. MiXCR, run by TCRdb on the PCR reads, gives a single entry per CDR3 protein. The data hold some 90,000 distinct CDR3 sequences, with under 55% observed a single time. The CDR3 has 18 amino acids, counting both end residues. As regards this clonotype: The limits of the CDR3 on the DNA are not certain, so only TCRdb's listed CDR3 is given.

This receptor was identified in a male donor with severe acne vulgaris. This chain connects TRBV7-5 to TRBJ1-1; the table's TRBD1 call for D was not verified on the DNA. TRBV7-5 is tagged as a pseudogene. The sequenced sample was blood. The CDR3 here is CISVPEPRFGAANTEAFF.